Listed here are 26 T cell receptor beta chains from one sample, sequenced in a study of blood T cell repertoires in COVID-19. TCRdb keeps only in-frame clones here, not all; method: immunoSEQ multiplex PCR. Of just over 650,000 clones in the sample, 90% were seen once. The sequenced sample consisted of peripheral blood. The receptors were sampled from a woman aged 18 to 35 with acute or convalescent COVID-19.

The J gene is TRBJ2-7, the V gene TRBV21-1; the D call of TRBD2 is as the table states it, not checked on the DNA. TRBV21-1 is termed a pseudogene. The CDR3 totals 15 residues. The CDR3 DNA follows: TGTGCCAGCAGCAAAGTTTGGACTAGCTGCTACGAGCAGTACTTC. This translates into CASSKVWTSCYEQYF.

This rearrangement joins TRBV5-4 to TRBJ1-3, with a possible D match to TRBD1 (6 bases). The CDR3 spans 16 residues. Germline V gene lookup returns CDR1 SGHNT and CDR2 YYREEE (reference sequence). The V end lost 3 bases, the J end lost 0 bases, and 13 bases lay between the germline ends. The chain's CDR3 is CASSSGTLRSGNTIYF. The CDR3 bases are TGTGCCAGCAGCTCAGGGACACTCCGCTCTGGAAACACCATATATTTT.

This clone was seen only once. The V call is TRBV5-1, the J call TRBJ2-1; TRBD2 agrees at 8 bases. J gave up 5 bases and V 3 bases, and 7 bases lay outside the gene matches. The germline CDR1 and CDR2 sequences are SGHRS and YFSETQ. The CDR3 has 15 residues. CDR3: CASSSAGGHNNEQFF. DNA of the CDR3: TGCGCCAGCAGCTCTGCGGGGGGACACAACAATGAGCAGTTCTTC.

The V gene is TRBV5-1, the J gene TRBJ2-7; TRBD1 aligns across 7 bases. The V gene end was trimmed by 4 bases and the J gene end by 10 bases; junction bases not matched to a gene: 11. Germline V gene lookup returns CDR1 SGHRS and CDR2 YFSETQ. This CDR3 comprises 13 residues. The CDR3, as DNA: TGCGCCAGCAGCGGGTTAGGACAGGCTGAACAGTACTTC. This translates into CASSGLGQAEQYF. The full variable domain, with the rest looked up from reference TRBV5-1 and TRBJ2-7, is KAGVTQTPRYLIKTRGQQVTLSCSPISGHRSVSWYQQTPGQGLQFLFEYFSETQRNKGNFPGRFSGRQFSNSRSEMNVSTLELGDSALYLCASSGLGQAEQYFGPGTRLTVT.

This chain links TRBV10-3 with TRBJ1-2; 7 bases line up with TRBD1. The CDR3 is 12 residues long. Germline CDR1 ENHRY, CDR2 SYGVKD. The ends lost 10 bases at V and 4 bases at J; junction bases unmatched: 6. The CDR3 loop is CATPGGGYGYTF. CDR3 bases: TGTGCCACCCCAGGGGGAGGCTATGGCTACACCTTC.

The chain has TRBV4-3 and TRBJ2-2, with 10 bases identical to TRBD1. This CDR3 is built from 15 residues. J gave up 7 bases and V 4 bases, and 6 bases lay outside the gene matches. Germline CDR1 LGHNA, CDR2 YSLEER. The CDR3 nucleotides are TGCGCCAGCAGCCCAGGGACAGGGGAAAACGGGGAGCTGTTTTTT. Its protein is CASSPGTGENGELFF.

The count of this clone is one. This chain uses TRBV5-8 with TRBJ2-2; D is unresolved. The V end lost 0 bases, the J end lost 6 bases, and 6 bases lay between the germline ends. The germline V gene encodes CDR1 SGHTS and CDR2 YDEGEE. The CDR3 extends over 13 amino acids. The CDR3 coding sequence is TGTGCCAGCAGCTTGGTCAGTGCCGGGGAGCTGTTTTTT. Translated, it gives CASSLVSAGELFF.

This clone was observed a few times. This CDR3 is CASSLAPGTDGYTF. The CDR3 nucleotides read TGTGCCAGCAGCTTAGCACCCGGGACAGATGGCTACACCTTC. The chain has TRBV7-8 and TRBJ1-2, with TRBD1 identical over 7 bases. This CDR3 contains 14 residues. Germline loops: CDR1 SGHVS, CDR2 FQNEAQ. Trimming at V came to 0 bases and at J to 6 bases, leaving 4 bases not matched to a gene.

This chain links TRBV9 with TRBJ2-7, with D perhaps matching TRBD1 (6 bases). Trimming left V 0 bases short and J 7 bases short, with 14 bases between. This CDR3 comprises 14 residues. Germline CDR1 SGDLS, CDR2 YYNGEE. In nucleotides, the CDR3 is TGTGCCAGCAGCGTAGGTCAGGGGAGAATGGAGCAGTACTTC. Its translation is CASSVGQGRMEQYF.

The chain uses TRBV3-1 (or the pseudogene TRBV3-2) and TRBJ1-4, with D uncertain. This CDR3 comprises 14 residues. Germline V gives CDR1 LGHDT, CDR2 YNNKEL (reference sequence). V shed 5 bases and J shed 0 bases, with 7 bases lying between them. The CDR3 sequence is CASSSIPTNEKLFF. The CDR3 DNA sequence: TGTGCCAGCAGCTCTATCCCAACTAATGAAAAACTGTTTTTT.

V gene TRBV27 combines with J gene TRBJ1-1; D uncertain. This CDR3 has 14 residues. V lost 6 bases and J lost 1, with 12 bases in between. CDR1 and CDR2 (germline): MNHEY, SMNVEV (reference sequence). The CDR3 region is CASSLVTGNTEAFF. The CDR3 DNA is TGTGCCAGCAGCCTGGTGACGGGGAACACTGAAGCTTTCTTT.

The rearrangement uses TRBV27 and TRBJ1-1; 7 bases are shared with TRBD1. The CDR3 is 11 amino acids. V trimming: 7 bases; J trimming: 4 bases; junction bases outside the gene matches: 0. CDR1 is MNHEY, CDR2 SMNVEV, per germline (reference sequence). This CDR3 is CASNRGTEAFF. CDR3 DNA: TGTGCCAGCAACAGGGGCACTGAAGCTTTCTTT.

This clone was seen a single time. V gene TRBV5-1 combines with J gene TRBJ1-1; D unclear. This CDR3 is 12 amino acids long. Germline CDR1 SGHRS, CDR2 YFSETQ. The ends were cut back, 3 bases at V and 4 bases at J, with 7 bases in the middle. CDR3 in amino acids: CASSYGSTEAFF. CDR3 in DNA: TGCGCCAGCAGCTACGGGAGCACTGAAGCTTTCTTT.

The chain couples TRBV14 to TRBJ2-7; TRBD1 matches at 7 bases. Germline CDR1 is SGHDN and CDR2 is FVKESK. V shed 3 bases, J shed 1 base, and the junction held 12 bases outside the gene matches. The CDR3 runs 17 residues. The CDR3 sequence is CASSQVLTGALSYEQYF. The CDR3, as DNA: TGTGCCAGCAGCCAGGTCCTTACAGGGGCCCTGTCCTACGAGCAGTACTTC.

The V call is TRBV7-2, the J call TRBJ1-4; D may be TRBD1 (5 bases). CDR3 size: 15 residues. The germline V gene has CDR1 SGHTA and CDR2 FQGNSA. Trimming took 1 base from V and 8 from J, leaving 14 bases between them. The CDR3 DNA follows: TGTGCCAGCAGCTTAGGGCAGGGACTTTGGGAAAAACTGTTTTTT. Amino acids: CASSLGQGLWEKLFF.

The chain uses TRBV5-4 and TRBJ2-6; 9 nucleotides line up with TRBD1. CDR3 length equals 17 residues. The germline V gene has CDR1 SGHNT and CDR2 YYREEE (reference sequence). V was clipped by 4 bases and J by 5 bases; unmatched bases: 10. As DNA, the CDR3 is TGTGCCAGCAGCCCACCGGGACAGGGAACTTGGGCCAACGTCCTGACTTTC. Translation gives CASSPPGQGTWANVLTF.

V usage is TRBV6-2 or TRBV6-3 and J usage is TRBJ1-1; tentatively, D is TRBD1 (5 bases). CDR1 MNHEY and CDR2 SVGEGT come from the germline V gene. The CDR3 extends over 14 amino acids. V was clipped by 4 bases and J by 3 bases, with 12 bases between them. The CDR3: CASSSYTGDTEAFF. CDR3 coding DNA: TGTGCCAGCAGTTCCTACACAGGTGACACTGAAGCTTTCTTT.

V is TRBV2 and J is TRBJ2-7; D might be TRBD1 (6 bases). V lost 4 bases, J lost 0 bases, and 16 bases lay in between. From germline, CDR1 is SNHLY and CDR2 FYNNEI. The CDR3 extends over 16 amino acids. For the CDR3, the DNA is TGTGCCAGCAGTGGGGGGTTGGGGGCAGTCTCCTACGAGCAGTACTTC. Encoded protein: CASSGGLGAVSYEQYF.

The chain employs TRBV3-1 (or the pseudogene TRBV3-2) and TRBJ2-1, with TRBD2 matching over 7 bases. V lost 4 bases and J lost 5; bases outside the gene matches: 11. The CDR3 has 16 amino acids. In germline, CDR1 is LGHDT, CDR2 YNNKEL (reference sequence). As DNA, the CDR3 is TGTGCCAGCAGCCTCGATACGGGGGGAACGAACAATGAGCAGTTCTTC. Amino acid sequence: CASSLDTGGTNNEQFF.

The chain employs TRBV7-6 and TRBJ1-1; D ambiguous. The CDR3 totals 9 residues. CDR1 and CDR2 (germline): SGHVS, FNYEAQ. V was pared by 5 bases and J by 14 bases, with 9 bases between. DNA for the CDR3: TGTGCCAGCAGCCCTGACTGGTTCTTT. Translation gives CASSPDWFF.

The V gene is TRBV24-1, the J gene TRBJ1-2, with TRBD1 as a possible D gene (5 bases). Germline loops: CDR1 KGHDR, CDR2 SFDVKD. V was trimmed by 5 bases and J by 2 bases, leaving 17 bases between them. The CDR3 is made up of 16 amino acids. Here the CDR3 reads CATSASFGHPNYGYTF. DNA of the CDR3: TGTGCCACCAGTGCCAGCTTTGGACACCCAAACTATGGCTACACCTTC.

The chain recombines TRBV7-7 with TRBJ1-2; 10 bases are shared with TRBD1. With 5 bases clipped from V and 7 bases from J, the junction kept 7 bases outside the gene matches. CDR1 and CDR2 (germline): SSHAT, FNYEAQ (reference sequence). The length of the CDR3 is 14 residues. The DNA of the CDR3 is TGTGCCAGCAGCCAAAGGACAGGGGGGGGTGGCTACACCTTC. It encodes CASSQRTGGGGYTF.

V gene TRBV2 combines with J gene TRBJ2-6, with 7 bases lining up with TRBD1. Trimming removed 1 base from V and 0 bases from J; junction bases left unmatched: 6. CDR1 and CDR2 (germline): SNHLY, FYNNEI. This CDR3 is 18 amino acids long. The CDR3 protein is CASSEVRGQSSGANVLTF. CDR3 nucleotides: TGTGCCAGCAGTGAAGTTAGGGGACAGAGCTCTGGGGCCAACGTCCTGACTTTC.

For the CDR3, the DNA is TGTGCCTGGAGTGTACTCGGCAGGGGTAATGGCTACACCTTC. This translates into CAWSVLGRGNGYTF. The chain joins TRBV30 to TRBJ1-2; D is possibly TRBD1 (6 bases). Germline CDR1 is GTSNPN and CDR2 is SVGIG (reference sequence). The CDR3 runs 14 residues. V lost 0 bases and J lost 6, with 14 bases in between. Filled out from reference TRBV30 and TRBJ1-2, the complete variable domain reads SQTIHQWPATLVQPVGSPLSLECTVEGTSNPNLYWYRQAAGRGLQLLFYSVGIGQISSEVPQNLSASRPQDRQFILSSKKLLLSDSGFYLCAWSVLGRGNGYTFGSGTRLTVV.

This sequence joins TRBV5-1 and TRBJ2-3, with 9 bases matching TRBD1. The J segment lost 2 bases and the V segment lost 1 base, leaving 2 bases of the junction unmatched. In germline, CDR1 is SGHRS, CDR2 YFSETQ. CDR3 length: 15 amino acids. CDR3 nucleotides: TGCGCCAGCAGCTTGACAGGGGGCCCCACAGATACGCAGTATTTT. It encodes CASSLTGGPTDTQYF.

V is TRBV5-1 and J is TRBJ1-1, with D possibly TRBD1 on 5 matching bases. The V end was cut by 4 bases, the J end by 6 bases, with 19 bases between. Germline CDR1 SGHRS, CDR2 YFSETQ. This CDR3 has 15 amino acids. The CDR3 region is CASSTSPGEGAEAFF. In nucleotides, the CDR3 is TGCGCCAGCAGCACGAGCCCGGGGGAAGGGGCTGAAGCTTTCTTT. Combining the CDR3 with reference TRBV5-1 and TRBJ1-1 gives the whole variable domain KAGVTQTPRYLIKTRGQQVTLSCSPISGHRSVSWYQQTPGQGLQFLFEYFSETQRNKGNFPGRFSGRQFSNSRSEMNVSTLELGDSALYLCASSTSPGEGAEAFFGQGTRLTVV.